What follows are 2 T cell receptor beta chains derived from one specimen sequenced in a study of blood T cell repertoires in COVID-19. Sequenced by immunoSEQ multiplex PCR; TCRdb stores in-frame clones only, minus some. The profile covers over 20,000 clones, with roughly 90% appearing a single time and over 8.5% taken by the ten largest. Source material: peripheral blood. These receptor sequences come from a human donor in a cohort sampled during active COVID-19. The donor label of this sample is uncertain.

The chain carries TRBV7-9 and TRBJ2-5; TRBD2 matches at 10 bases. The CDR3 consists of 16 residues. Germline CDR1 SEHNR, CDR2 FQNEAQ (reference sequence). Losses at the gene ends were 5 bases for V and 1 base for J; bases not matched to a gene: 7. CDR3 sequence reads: CASSDPSGRGQETQYF. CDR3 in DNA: TGTGCCAGCAGCGACCCTAGCGGGAGAGGCCAAGAGACCCAGTACTTC.

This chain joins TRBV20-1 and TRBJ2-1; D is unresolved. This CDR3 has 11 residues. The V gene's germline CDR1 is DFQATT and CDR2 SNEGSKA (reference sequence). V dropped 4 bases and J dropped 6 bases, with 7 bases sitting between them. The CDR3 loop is CSATRINEQFF. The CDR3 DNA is TGCAGTGCTACTAGAATCAATGAGCAGTTCTTC.